These 2 T cell receptor beta chains originate from one sample sequenced in a study of blood T cell repertoires in COVID-19. Here immunoSEQ multiplex PCR was the method, and the copy in TCRdb shows in-frame clones only, minus some. The sample lists approximately 41,000 clones, 75% to 90% occurring once. The material sequenced was peripheral blood. The receptors were gathered from a man aged 50 or older with active COVID-19.

The chain has TRBV18 and TRBJ1-4, with D uncertain. The CDR3 length is 15 residues. Germline V gives CDR1 KGHSH, CDR2 LQKENI. V was pared by 6 bases and J by 6 bases, with 17 bases between. The CDR3 bases are TGTGCCAGCTCCGACGGCGCTCACCAGGATGAAAAACTGTTTTTT. Protein: CASSDGAHQDEKLFF.

The genes are TRBV10-3 and TRBJ2-1, with D perhaps matching TRBD1 (5 bases). This CDR3 is built from 12 residues. Germline loops: CDR1 ENHRY, CDR2 SYGVKD. V was shortened by 0 bases and J by 9 bases, with 6 bases between the two germline ends. The CDR3 sequence is CAISESGREQFF. The CDR3 region has the DNA TGTGCCATCAGTGAGTCGGGGCGTGAGCAGTTCTTC.